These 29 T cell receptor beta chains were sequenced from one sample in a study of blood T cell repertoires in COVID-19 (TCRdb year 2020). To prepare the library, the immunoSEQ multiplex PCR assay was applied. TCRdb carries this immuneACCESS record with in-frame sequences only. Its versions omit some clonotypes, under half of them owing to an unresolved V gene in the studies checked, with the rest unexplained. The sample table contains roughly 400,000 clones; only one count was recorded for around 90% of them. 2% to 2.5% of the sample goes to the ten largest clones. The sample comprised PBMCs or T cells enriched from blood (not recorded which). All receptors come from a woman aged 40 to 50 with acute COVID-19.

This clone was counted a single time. The CDR3 region has the DNA TGTGCCTGGAGTGTCTACAGGGGGGAAGCTTTCTTT. This encodes CAWSVYRGEAFF. The chain recombines TRBV30 with TRBJ1-1; 8 positions agree with TRBD1. Germline lookup yields CDR1 GTSNPN and CDR2 SVGIG (reference sequence). V gave up 0 bases and J gave up 8 bases; unmatched junction bases: 2. The CDR3 covers 12 residues.

This CDR3 reads CASSTRRDGENSPLHF. DNA for the CDR3: TGCGCCAGCAGCACACGGAGGGACGGGGAAAATTCACCCCTCCACTTT. J is TRBJ1-6 and V is TRBV5-1, with D possibly matching TRBD1 (5 bases). Trimming took off 4 bases at V and 7 bases at J, with 18 bases between the two ends. This CDR3 is built from 16 residues. Germline assignment: CDR1 SGHRS and CDR2 YFSETQ.

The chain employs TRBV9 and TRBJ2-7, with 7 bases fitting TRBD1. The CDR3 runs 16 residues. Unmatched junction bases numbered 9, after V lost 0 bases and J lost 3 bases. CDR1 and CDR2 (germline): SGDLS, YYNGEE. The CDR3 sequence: CASSVASGTVLYEQYF. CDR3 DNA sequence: TGTGCCAGCAGCGTAGCCTCGGGGACAGTACTCTACGAGCAGTACTTC.

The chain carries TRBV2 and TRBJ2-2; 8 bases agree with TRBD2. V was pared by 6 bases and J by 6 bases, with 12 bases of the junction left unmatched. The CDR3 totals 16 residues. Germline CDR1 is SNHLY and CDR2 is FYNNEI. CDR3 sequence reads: CASRDVGGALPGELFF. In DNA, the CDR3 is TGTGCCAGCAGGGATGTCGGGGGGGCCCTCCCCGGGGAGCTGTTTTTT.

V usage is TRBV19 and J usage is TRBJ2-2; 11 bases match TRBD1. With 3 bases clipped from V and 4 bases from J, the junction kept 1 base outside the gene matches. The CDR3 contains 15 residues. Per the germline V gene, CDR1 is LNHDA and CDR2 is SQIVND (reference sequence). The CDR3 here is CASSIGTGGTGELFF. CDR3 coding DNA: TGTGCCAGTAGTATTGGGACAGGGGGCACCGGGGAGCTGTTTTTT. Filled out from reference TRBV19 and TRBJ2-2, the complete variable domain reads DGGITQSPKYLFRKEGQNVTLSCEQNLNHDAMYWYRQDPGQGLRLIYYSQIVNDFQKGDIAEGYSVSREKKESFPLTVTSAQKNPTAFYLCASSIGTGGTGELFFGEGSRLTVL.

The CDR3 loop is CASSPETGSRYEQYF. DNA of the CDR3: TGTGCCAGCTCACCCGAGACAGGGTCGCGCTACGAGCAGTACTTC. The rearrangement joins TRBV18 to TRBJ2-7; 7 bases fit TRBD1. Germline loops: CDR1 KGHSH, CDR2 LQKENI. The ends lost 3 bases at V and 3 bases at J; junction bases unmatched: 8. The CDR3 totals 15 residues.

CDR3 bases: TGTGCCAGCTCACCAGAACTTGGACAGGGTGAAGGCTACACCTTC. Amino acids: CASSPELGQGEGYTF. The rearrangement links TRBV18 to TRBJ1-2, with TRBD1 identical over 8 bases. The J segment lost 8 bases and the V segment lost 2 bases, leaving 10 bases of the junction unmatched. CDR3 length: 15 amino acids. The germline CDR1 and CDR2 sequences are KGHSH and LQKENI.

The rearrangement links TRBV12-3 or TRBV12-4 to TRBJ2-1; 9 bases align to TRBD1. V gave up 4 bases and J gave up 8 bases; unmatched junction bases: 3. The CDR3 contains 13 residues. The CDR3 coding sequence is TGTGCCAGCAGTTGGGGACAGGGCTATGAGCAGTTCTTC. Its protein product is CASSWGQGYEQFF.

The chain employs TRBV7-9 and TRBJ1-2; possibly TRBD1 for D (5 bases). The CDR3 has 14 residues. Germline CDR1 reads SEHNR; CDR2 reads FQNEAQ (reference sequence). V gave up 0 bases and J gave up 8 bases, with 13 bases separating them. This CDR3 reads CASSLAGPSEGYTF. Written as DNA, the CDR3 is TGTGCCAGCAGCTTAGCGGGGCCCTCTGAAGGCTACACCTTC.

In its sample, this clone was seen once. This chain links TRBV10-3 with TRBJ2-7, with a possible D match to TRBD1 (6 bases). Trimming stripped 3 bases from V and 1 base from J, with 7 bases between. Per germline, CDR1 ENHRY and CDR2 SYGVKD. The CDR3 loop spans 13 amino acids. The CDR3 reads CAISDGQSYEQYF. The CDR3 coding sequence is TGTGCCATCAGTGATGGACAGTCCTACGAGCAGTACTTC.

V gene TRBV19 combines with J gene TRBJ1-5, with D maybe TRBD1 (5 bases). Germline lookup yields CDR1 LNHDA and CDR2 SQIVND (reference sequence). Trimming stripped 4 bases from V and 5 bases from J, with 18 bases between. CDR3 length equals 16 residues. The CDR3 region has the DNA TGTGCCAGTAGTACACCGGGACTAGAAGTCGATCAGCCCCAGCATTTT. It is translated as CASSTPGLEVDQPQHF.

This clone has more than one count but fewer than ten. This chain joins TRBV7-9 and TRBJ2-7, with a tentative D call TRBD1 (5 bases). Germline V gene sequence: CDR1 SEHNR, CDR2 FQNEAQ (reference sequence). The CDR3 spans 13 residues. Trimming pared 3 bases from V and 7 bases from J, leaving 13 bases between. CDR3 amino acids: CASSFDQGAEQYF. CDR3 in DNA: TGTGCCAGCAGCTTCGATCAGGGTGCGGAGCAGTACTTC.

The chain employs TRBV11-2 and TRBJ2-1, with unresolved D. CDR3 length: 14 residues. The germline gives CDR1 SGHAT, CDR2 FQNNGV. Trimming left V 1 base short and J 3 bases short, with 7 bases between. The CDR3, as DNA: TGTGCCAGCAGCTTAGTATCTGTCTACAATGAGCAGTTCTTC. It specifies CASSLVSVYNEQFF.

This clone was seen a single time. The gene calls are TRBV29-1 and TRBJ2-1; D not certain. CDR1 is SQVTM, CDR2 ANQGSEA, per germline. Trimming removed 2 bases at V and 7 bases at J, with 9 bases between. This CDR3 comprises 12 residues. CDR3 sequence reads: CSVEYSWNEQFF. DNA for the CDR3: TGCAGCGTTGAATATAGCTGGAATGAGCAGTTCTTC.

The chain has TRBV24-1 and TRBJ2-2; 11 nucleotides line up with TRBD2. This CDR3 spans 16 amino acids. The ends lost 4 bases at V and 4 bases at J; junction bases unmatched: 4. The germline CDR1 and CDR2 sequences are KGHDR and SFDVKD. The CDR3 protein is CATSDFSGGATGELFF. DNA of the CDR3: TGTGCCACCAGTGACTTTAGCGGGGGGGCCACCGGGGAGCTGTTTTTT.

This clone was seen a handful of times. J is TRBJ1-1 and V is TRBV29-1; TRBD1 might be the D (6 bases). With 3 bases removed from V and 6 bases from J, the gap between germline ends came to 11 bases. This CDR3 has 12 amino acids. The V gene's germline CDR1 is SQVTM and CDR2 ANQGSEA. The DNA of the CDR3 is TGCAGCGTTGAGTTCGAGGGGGCTGAAGCTTTCTTT. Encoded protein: CSVEFEGAEAFF.

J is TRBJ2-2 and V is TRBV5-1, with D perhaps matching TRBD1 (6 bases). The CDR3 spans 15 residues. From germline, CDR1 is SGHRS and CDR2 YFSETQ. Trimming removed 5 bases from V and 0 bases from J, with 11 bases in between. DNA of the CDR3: TGCGCCAGCAGTCCGAGGGGGACGAACACCGGGGAGCTGTTTTTT. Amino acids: CASSPRGTNTGELFF.

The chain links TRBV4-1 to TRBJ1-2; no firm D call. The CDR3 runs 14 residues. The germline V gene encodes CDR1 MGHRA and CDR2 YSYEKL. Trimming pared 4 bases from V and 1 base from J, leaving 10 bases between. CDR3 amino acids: CASSRNQDNYGYTF. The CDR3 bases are TGCGCCAGCAGCCGCAACCAGGATAACTATGGCTACACCTTC.

In DNA, the CDR3 is TGTGCCAGCAGCCCACTAGCGGGGCTCTACGAGCAGTACTTC. Residues: CASSPLAGLYEQYF. The chain combines TRBV11-2 with TRBJ2-7, with 10 bases identical to TRBD2. The CDR3 spans 14 residues. The J segment lost 3 bases and the V segment lost 5 bases, leaving 4 bases of the junction unmatched. Per germline, CDR1 SGHAT and CDR2 FQNNGV.

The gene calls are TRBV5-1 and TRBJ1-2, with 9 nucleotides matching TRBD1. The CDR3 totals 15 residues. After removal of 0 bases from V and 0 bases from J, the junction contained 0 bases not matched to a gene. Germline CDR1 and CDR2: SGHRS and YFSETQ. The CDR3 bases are TGCGCCAGCAGCTTGGGGGACAGGGCTAACTATGGCTACACCTTC. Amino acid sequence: CASSLGDRANYGYTF.

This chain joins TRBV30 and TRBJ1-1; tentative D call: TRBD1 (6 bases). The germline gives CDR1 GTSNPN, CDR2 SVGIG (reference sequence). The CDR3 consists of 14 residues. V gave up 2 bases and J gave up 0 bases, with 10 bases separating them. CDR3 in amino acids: CAWSHGQLNTEAFF. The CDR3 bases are TGTGCCTGGAGTCATGGACAGTTGAACACTGAAGCTTTCTTT.

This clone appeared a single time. CDR3 sequence reads: CASSRDRLYGYTF. As DNA, the CDR3 is TGTGCCAGCAGCAGGGACAGGCTCTATGGCTACACCTTC. The genes are TRBV5-6 and TRBJ1-2; TRBD1 matches 8 bases. The CDR3 is 13 residues long. Germline CDR1 is SGHDT and CDR2 is YYEEEE. Germline trimming cut 4 bases from V and 4 bases from J; bases unmatched to any gene: 3.

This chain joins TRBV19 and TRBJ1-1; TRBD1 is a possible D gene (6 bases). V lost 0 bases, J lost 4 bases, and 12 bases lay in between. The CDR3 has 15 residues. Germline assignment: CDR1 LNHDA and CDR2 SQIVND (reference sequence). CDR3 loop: CASSIEGGRITEAFF. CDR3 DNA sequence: TGTGCCAGTAGTATAGAGGGGGGGCGGATCACTGAAGCTTTCTTT. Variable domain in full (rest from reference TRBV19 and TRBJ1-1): DGGITQSPKYLFRKEGQNVTLSCEQNLNHDAMYWYRQDPGQGLRLIYYSQIVNDFQKGDIAEGYSVSREKKESFPLTVTSAQKNPTAFYLCASSIEGGRITEAFFGQGTRLTVV.

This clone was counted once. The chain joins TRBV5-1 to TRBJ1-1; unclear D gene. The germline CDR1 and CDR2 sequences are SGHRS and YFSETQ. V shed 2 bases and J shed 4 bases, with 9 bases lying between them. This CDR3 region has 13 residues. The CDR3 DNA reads TGCGCCAGCAGCTTACTGGGCAGCACTGAAGCTTTCTTT. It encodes CASSLLGSTEAFF.

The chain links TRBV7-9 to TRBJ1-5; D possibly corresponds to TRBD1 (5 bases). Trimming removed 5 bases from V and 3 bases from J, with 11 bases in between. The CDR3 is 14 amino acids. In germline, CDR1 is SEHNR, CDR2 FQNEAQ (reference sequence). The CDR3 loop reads CASSGGGPNQPQHF. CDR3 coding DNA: TGTGCCAGCAGCGGGGGGGGACCCAATCAGCCCCAGCATTTT.

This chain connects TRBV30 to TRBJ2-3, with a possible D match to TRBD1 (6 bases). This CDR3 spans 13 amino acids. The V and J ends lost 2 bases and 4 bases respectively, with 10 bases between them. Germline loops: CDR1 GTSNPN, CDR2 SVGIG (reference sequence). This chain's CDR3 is CAWSSGGPDTQYF. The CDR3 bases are TGTGCCTGGAGTTCTGGGGGCCCAGATACGCAGTATTTT.

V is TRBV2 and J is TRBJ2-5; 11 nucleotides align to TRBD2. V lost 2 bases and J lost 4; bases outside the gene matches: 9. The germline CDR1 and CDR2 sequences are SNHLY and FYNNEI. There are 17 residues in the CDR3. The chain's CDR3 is CASSEIGSSGGAETQYF. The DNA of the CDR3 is TGTGCCAGCAGTGAAATCGGTAGTAGCGGGGGGGCAGAGACCCAGTACTTC.

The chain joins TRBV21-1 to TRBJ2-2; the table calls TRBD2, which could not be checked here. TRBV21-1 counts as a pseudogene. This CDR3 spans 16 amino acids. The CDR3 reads CASSKDRGLNTGELFF. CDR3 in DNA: TGTGCCAGCAGCAAAGATCGGGGACTGAACACCGGGGAGCTGTTTTTT.

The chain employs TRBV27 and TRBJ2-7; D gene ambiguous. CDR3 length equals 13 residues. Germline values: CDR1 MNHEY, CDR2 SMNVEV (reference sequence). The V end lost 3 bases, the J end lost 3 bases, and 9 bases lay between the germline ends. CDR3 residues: CASSFGQFYEQYF. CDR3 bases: TGTGCCAGCAGTTTTGGCCAGTTCTACGAGCAGTACTTC.